Reported below is one TCR beta chain. Its antigen is currently unknown. The CDR3 runs to 13 residues. V shed 0 bases and J shed 4 bases, with 6 bases lying between them. Germline V lookup: CDR1 LGHDT, CDR2 YNNKEL (reference sequence). A second PCR, run for roughly 7 to 11 cycles, used a sample-barcoded 5' primer plus a J-beta primer mix. TCRdb recomputed calls from the 5' RACE reads with MiXCR, one row per CDR3 protein. The sample has approximately 880,000 distinct CDR3 sequences; 45% to 50% are singletons. This sample is drawn from a study of blood T cells in healthy people across ages. Across the whole study: In model experiments, template switching was able to capture about one barcoded beta molecule for every two T cells that were present. Study findings and constraints: With naive T cell percentage, TCR beta diversity showed a strong correlation.

Total RNA extraction produced at least 5.5 micrograms (per sample) for the study. This TCR was sampled from a man aged 25-45 years in good health. The specimen sequenced was blood. This rearrangement joins TRBV3-1 to TRBJ1-2; D unclear. The CDR3 region is CASSQDFGYGYTF. The DNA for the CDR3 is TGTGCCAGCAGCCAAGATTTCGGCTATGGCTACACCTTC.